This is a list of T cell receptor beta chains from one sample in a study of neurological immune-mediated disorders. TCRdb recomputed calls from the 5' RACE reads with MiXCR, one row per CDR3 protein. Of 70,000 to 75,000 distinct CDR3 sequences listed, roughly 15% are singletons. Specimen: PBMCs. Every receptor here comes from a female donor with HTLV-1-associated myelopathy (HAM/TSP). Each CDR3 is given with its conserved first and last residue. Fields, in order: J gene, CDR3 length, V gene, D gene, clone size, CDR3 DNA, CDR3 protein. A D gene is named only where the DNA matches it firmly. The size entry is marked missing in some rows and otherwise reads once, few, many or a size class.

j_gene: TRBJ2-3
len: 16
v_gene: TRBV7-9
d_gene: -
abundance: -
CDR3nt: TGTGCCAGCAGCTTAGGTCTAGTCTCGAACACAGATACGCAGTATTTT
CDR3aa: CASSLGLVSNTDTQYF

j_gene: TRBJ1-1
len: 14
v_gene: TRBV9
d_gene: -
abundance: many
CDR3nt: TGTGCCAGCAGCGTAGGTCCGGGACGCACTGAAGCTTTCTTT
CDR3aa: CASSVGPGRTEAFF

j_gene: TRBJ2-5
len: 13
v_gene: TRBV5-1
d_gene: -
abundance: many
CDR3nt: TGCGCCAGCAGAGGACCGGAGAAGGAGACCCAGTACTTC
CDR3aa: CASRGPEKETQYF

j_gene: TRBJ2-3
len: 14
v_gene: TRBV29-1
d_gene: -
abundance: many
CDR3nt: TGCAGCGTTAAACCAATTCAGGGGACAGATACGCAGTATTTT
CDR3aa: CSVKPIQGTDTQYF

j_gene: TRBJ2-3
len: 17
v_gene: TRBV27
d_gene: TRBD2
abundance: many
CDR3nt: TGTGCCAGCAGTTTTAAGTCCAGCGGGGGTGTTAGAGATACGCAGTATTTT
CDR3aa: CASSFKSSGGVRDTQYF

j_gene: TRBJ1-5
len: 18
v_gene: TRBV4-1
d_gene: TRBD1
abundance: many
CDR3nt: TGCGCCAGCAGCCAAGAAGCCCGTTTAGGGGGCCCCAATCAGCCCCAGCATTTT
CDR3aa: CASSQEARLGGPNQPQHF

j_gene: TRBJ1-1
len: 14
v_gene: TRBV4-1
d_gene: -
abundance: many
CDR3nt: TGCGCCAGCAGCCAAGGACGGGCGGACACTGAAGCTTTCTTT
CDR3aa: CASSQGRADTEAFF

j_gene: TRBJ2-3
len: 14
v_gene: TRBV6-1
d_gene: TRBD2
abundance: few
CDR3nt: TGTCACGTTTATACGACGGGGGGAGGGGATACGCAGTATTTT
CDR3aa: CHVYTTGGGDTQYF

j_gene: TRBJ2-6
len: 16
v_gene: TRBV6-6
d_gene: -
abundance: -
CDR3nt: TGTGCCAGCAGTTTACAGACTTACTCTGGGGCCAACGTCCTGACTTTC
CDR3aa: CASSLQTYSGANVLTF

j_gene: TRBJ2-5
len: 13
v_gene: TRBV11-2
d_gene: -
abundance: -
CDR3nt: TGTGCCAGCAACTTAGGAGACCAAGAGACCCAGTACTTC
CDR3aa: CASNLGDQETQYF

j_gene: TRBJ2-7
len: 14
v_gene: TRBV28
d_gene: TRBD1
abundance: many
CDR3nt: TGTGCCAGCAGGGGGTCGGACAGGATATACGAGCAGTACTTC
CDR3aa: CASRGSDRIYEQYF

j_gene: TRBJ2-3
len: 15
v_gene: TRBV5-1
d_gene: TRBD2
abundance: many
CDR3nt: TGCGCCAGCACGACTAGCCCACGGAACACAGATACGCAGTATTTT
CDR3aa: CASTTSPRNTDTQYF

j_gene: TRBJ2-3
len: 17
v_gene: TRBV10-3
d_gene: -
abundance: -
CDR3nt: TGTGCCATCTCAGATGGGGGGCAGACCCTAACCACAGATACGCAGTATTTT
CDR3aa: CAISDGGQTLTTDTQYF

j_gene: TRBJ2-7
len: 11
v_gene: TRBV6-5
d_gene: TRBD1
abundance: many
CDR3nt: TGTGCCAGCTCCAGACAGGGGGCTTTGTACTTC
CDR3aa: CASSRQGALYF

j_gene: TRBJ1-1
len: 13
v_gene: TRBV18
d_gene: -
abundance: -
CDR3nt: TGTGCCAGCTCACCACGGGAGAACACTGAAGCTTTCTTT
CDR3aa: CASSPRENTEAFF

j_gene: TRBJ2-7
len: 19
v_gene: TRBV5-1
d_gene: -
abundance: many
CDR3nt: TGCGCCAGCAGCTTGCAAGACACCCCTGAGGGGGGGTACTCCTACGAGCAGTACTTC
CDR3aa: CASSLQDTPEGGYSYEQYF

j_gene: TRBJ2-3
len: 16
v_gene: TRBV11-3
d_gene: TRBD1
abundance: few
CDR3nt: TGTGCCAGCAGCGCCTACCAGGGGGCCGATACAGATACGCAGTATTTT
CDR3aa: CASSAYQGADTDTQYF

j_gene: TRBJ1-4
len: 11
v_gene: TRBV29-1
d_gene: -
abundance: many
CDR3nt: TGCAGCGTCACAGGGAATGAAAAACTGTTTTTT
CDR3aa: CSVTGNEKLFF

j_gene: TRBJ2-1
len: 12
v_gene: TRBV9
d_gene: -
abundance: many
CDR3nt: TGTGCCAGCAGCGCAATCTACAATGAGCAGTTCTTC
CDR3aa: CASSAIYNEQFF

j_gene: TRBJ2-1
len: 14
v_gene: TRBV24-1
d_gene: -
abundance: many
CDR3nt: TGTGCCACCAGTGACGGGACCTCCTACAATGAGCAGTTCTTC
CDR3aa: CATSDGTSYNEQFF

j_gene: TRBJ2-1
len: 16
v_gene: TRBV2
d_gene: TRBD2
abundance: many
CDR3nt: TGTGCCAGCAGGGACAGCGGGGGGGCGAACTACAATGAGCAGTTCTTC
CDR3aa: CASRDSGGANYNEQFF

j_gene: TRBJ2-7
len: 13
v_gene: TRBV20-1
d_gene: -
abundance: few
CDR3nt: TGCAGTGCTAACGCCAGGGTTGAGGGCGAGCAGTACTTC
CDR3aa: CSANARVEGEQYF

j_gene: TRBJ2-1
len: 16
v_gene: TRBV2
d_gene: TRBD2
abundance: few
CDR3nt: TGTGCCAGCAGCACGAGCGGGGGGCCCGGGAGAAGTGAGCAGTTCTTC
CDR3aa: CASSTSGGPGRSEQFF

j_gene: TRBJ1-2
len: 15
v_gene: TRBV5-1
d_gene: -
abundance: many
CDR3nt: TGCGCCAGCAGCTTGGCCCCGGGTATCGACTATGGCTACACCTTC
CDR3aa: CASSLAPGIDYGYTF

j_gene: TRBJ2-1
len: 15
v_gene: TRBV7-3
d_gene: -
abundance: -
CDR3nt: TGTGCCAGCAGCTCCGGACGGTCGGCCTACAATGAGCAGTTCTTC
CDR3aa: CASSSGRSAYNEQFF

j_gene: TRBJ2-6
len: 15
v_gene: TRBV28
d_gene: -
abundance: many
CDR3nt: TGTGCCAGCAGTACTCAGCTTATTGGGGCCAACGTCCTGACTTTC
CDR3aa: CASSTQLIGANVLTF

j_gene: TRBJ2-1
len: 14
v_gene: TRBV27
d_gene: -
abundance: many
CDR3nt: TGTGCCAGCACCAGAATGACAGGCCACAATGAGCAGTTCTTC
CDR3aa: CASTRMTGHNEQFF

j_gene: TRBJ2-7
len: 14
v_gene: TRBV29-1
d_gene: -
abundance: many
CDR3nt: TGCAGCGTTGAACCAGAGGACGGAGCCTACGAGCAGTACTTC
CDR3aa: CSVEPEDGAYEQYF

j_gene: TRBJ2-7
len: 14
v_gene: TRBV18
d_gene: TRBD1
abundance: -
CDR3nt: TGTGCCAGCTCACGACAGGGGGGAACCTACGAGCAGTACTTC
CDR3aa: CASSRQGGTYEQYF

j_gene: TRBJ2-1
len: 14
v_gene: TRBV20-1
d_gene: -
abundance: many
CDR3nt: TGCAGTGCTTCTCGGGGAAGCTCCTACAATGAGCAGTTCTTC
CDR3aa: CSASRGSSYNEQFF

j_gene: TRBJ2-1
len: 14
v_gene: TRBV7-2
d_gene: -
abundance: many
CDR3nt: TGTGCCAGCAGCTTGGGTGTAGCTCGGAATGAGCAGTTCTTC
CDR3aa: CASSLGVARNEQFF

j_gene: TRBJ2-5
len: 15
v_gene: TRBV7-6
d_gene: -
abundance: many
CDR3nt: TGTGCCAGCAGCATCCAGGGGCCCCTTTGGGAGACCCAGTACTTC
CDR3aa: CASSIQGPLWETQYF

j_gene: TRBJ1-1
len: 20
v_gene: TRBV4-1
d_gene: TRBD1
abundance: many
CDR3nt: TGCGCCAGCAGCCATGCACGACAGGGTCCCTTTCTTTACATGAACACTGAAGCTTTCTTT
CDR3aa: CASSHARQGPFLYMNTEAFF

j_gene: TRBJ2-5
len: 15
v_gene: TRBV7-9
d_gene: -
abundance: medium-sized
CDR3nt: TGTGCCAGCAGCTCCAGTTCTACGTACCAAGAGACCCAGTACTTC
CDR3aa: CASSSSSTYQETQYF

j_gene: TRBJ2-7
len: 15
v_gene: TRBV5-1
d_gene: -
abundance: -
CDR3nt: TGCGCCAGCAGGGAAGGTACAAGGGAGACCGGCGAGCAGTACTTC
CDR3aa: CASREGTRETGEQYF

j_gene: TRBJ1-6
len: 14
v_gene: TRBV27
d_gene: -
abundance: many
CDR3nt: TGTGCCAGCAGCTGGGCAGTCGGCAGAGGGCGGTTCCACTTT
CDR3aa: CASSWAVGRGRFHF

j_gene: TRBJ1-1
len: 13
v_gene: TRBV9
d_gene: -
abundance: many
CDR3nt: TGTGCCAGCAGCGTAGCGGGTAACACTGAAGCTTTCTTT
CDR3aa: CASSVAGNTEAFF

j_gene: TRBJ2-1
len: 14
v_gene: TRBV27
d_gene: -
abundance: -
CDR3nt: TGTGCCAGCAGTTTTCAGGGTTCCTACAATGAGCAGTTCTTC
CDR3aa: CASSFQGSYNEQFF

j_gene: TRBJ2-1
len: 16
v_gene: TRBV7-2
d_gene: TRBD2
abundance: many
CDR3nt: TGTGCCAGCAGCCCGGGGAGCGGGGGGCGTTACAATGAGCAGTTCTTC
CDR3aa: CASSPGSGGRYNEQFF

j_gene: TRBJ1-3
len: 16
v_gene: TRBV10-3
d_gene: -
abundance: few
CDR3nt: TGTGCCATCAGTGAGTCGGGGAGGTCCTCTGGAAACACCATATATTTT
CDR3aa: CAISESGRSSGNTIYF

j_gene: TRBJ1-3
len: 14
v_gene: TRBV5-1
d_gene: -
abundance: many
CDR3nt: TGCGCCAGCAGCTCAGGGAGCTCTGGAAACACCATATATTTT
CDR3aa: CASSSGSSGNTIYF

j_gene: TRBJ2-1
len: 13
v_gene: TRBV5-6
d_gene: -
abundance: many
CDR3nt: TGTGCCAGCAGCTCGGACAGCCACAATGAGCAGTTCTTC
CDR3aa: CASSSDSHNEQFF

j_gene: TRBJ1-6
len: 13
v_gene: TRBV4-1
d_gene: -
abundance: many
CDR3nt: TGCGCCAGCAGCCTTTCCCTCAGGTCACCCCTCCACTTT
CDR3aa: CASSLSLRSPLHF

j_gene: TRBJ1-2
len: 15
v_gene: TRBV18
d_gene: TRBD1
abundance: few
CDR3nt: TGTGCCAGCTCACCACCCGACAGGGGAACCTCTGGCTACACCTTC
CDR3aa: CASSPPDRGTSGYTF

j_gene: TRBJ2-1
len: 14
v_gene: TRBV7-2
d_gene: -
abundance: many
CDR3nt: TGTGCCAGCAGCCCCCACTCCGGGATCGATGAGCAGTTCTTC
CDR3aa: CASSPHSGIDEQFF

j_gene: TRBJ2-3
len: 18
v_gene: TRBV2
d_gene: -
abundance: -
CDR3nt: TGTGCCAGCAGTGAGAGGATATGGGGGGATGTAGCCTCAGATACGCAGTATTTT
CDR3aa: CASSERIWGDVASDTQYF

j_gene: TRBJ2-7
len: 16
v_gene: TRBV5-1
d_gene: -
abundance: many
CDR3nt: TGCGCCAGCAGCTCCCCCAGCTACGGAGCTGGAGACGAGCAGTACTTC
CDR3aa: CASSSPSYGAGDEQYF

j_gene: TRBJ1-5
len: 13
v_gene: TRBV7-3
d_gene: -
abundance: few
CDR3nt: TGTGCCAGCAGCTTAACAGTCAATCAGCCCCAGCATTTT
CDR3aa: CASSLTVNQPQHF